The 22 T cell receptor beta chains in this list originate from one sample, sequenced in a study of blood T cell repertoires in COVID-19. Only in-frame clones appear in the TCRdb table, and some are missing; sequencing was by immunoSEQ multiplex PCR. The sample lists tens of thousands of clones, 85% to 95% occurring once. The sequenced material came from peripheral blood. The source of these receptors is a human donor with active COVID-19. The donor label of this sample is uncertain.

This chain uses TRBV6-5 with TRBJ1-4; D call uncertain. Germline CDR1 is MNHEY and CDR2 is SVGAGI. The V gene lost 1 base and the J gene lost 5 bases, with 5 bases spanning the gap. The CDR3 has 13 amino acids. For the CDR3, the DNA is TGTGCCAGCAGTTACTTAGAAAATGAAAAACTGTTTTTT. It translates to CASSYLENEKLFF.

The chain uses TRBV10-1 and TRBJ1-1; unclear D gene. V lost 3 bases and J lost 8, with 16 bases in between. This CDR3 contains 14 residues. The V gene's germline CDR1 is WNHNN and CDR2 SYGVQD (reference sequence). DNA of the CDR3: TGCGCCAGCAGTGACCCCCGGGCAGGAGGAGAAGCTTTCTTT. It specifies CASSDPRAGGEAFF.

V and J are TRBV6-5 and TRBJ2-1; 7 bases are shared with TRBD1. This CDR3 is built from 14 residues. From germline, CDR1 is MNHEY and CDR2 SVGAGI. V dropped 4 bases and J dropped 0; count of bases not matched to a gene: 0. In DNA, the CDR3 is TGTGCCAGCAGTTCAGGGGGCTCCTACAATGAGCAGTTCTTC. Its protein product is CASSSGGSYNEQFF.

The chain recombines TRBV3-1 (or the pseudogene TRBV3-2) with TRBJ2-3; 14 bases line up with TRBD2. Germline assignment: CDR1 LGHDT and CDR2 YNNKEL (reference sequence). CDR3 length: 18 residues. Trimming took 4 bases from V and 0 from J; bases not matched to a gene: 6. The CDR3 bases are TGTGCCAGCAGCCCGGGACTAGCGGGGGCTTCCAGCACAGATACGCAGTATTTT. This sequence encodes CASSPGLAGASSTDTQYF.

The chain uses TRBV13 and TRBJ1-1; 8 nucleotides align to TRBD1. CDR1 PRHDT and CDR2 FYEKMQ come from the germline V gene (reference sequence). After removal of 5 bases from V and 0 bases from J, the junction contained 5 bases not matched to a gene. CDR3 length: 15 amino acids. CDR3 protein: CASSPPDRVNTEAFF. The CDR3 region has the DNA TGTGCCAGCAGCCCCCCGGACAGGGTGAACACTGAAGCTTTCTTT. Full variable domain (outside the CDR3, taken from reference TRBV13 and TRBJ1-1): AAGVIQSPRHLIKEKRETATLKCYPIPRHDTVYWYQQGPGQDPQFLISFYEKMQSDKGSIPDRFSAQQFSDYHSELNMSSLELGDSALYFCASSPPDRVNTEAFFGQGTRLTVV.

This sequence joins TRBV6-6 and TRBJ1-1; 9 bases map to TRBD1. Germline V gene data show CDR1 as MNHNY and CDR2 as SVGAGI (reference sequence). The CDR3 has 16 amino acids. The trim removed 5 bases at V and 4 bases at J, leaving 11 bases unmatched. CDR3 in DNA: TGTGCCAGCAGTAGCCCACCGGGACAGGGTAGCACTGAAGCTTTCTTT. It is translated as CASSSPPGQGSTEAFF.

The chain carries TRBV27 and TRBJ1-6; 8 bases agree with TRBD1. Germline-derived CDR1 and CDR2 are MNHEY and SMNVEV (reference sequence). The CDR3 consists of 15 residues. V was clipped by 5 bases and J by 9 bases; unmatched bases: 9. CDR3 sequence: CASSLDRGAISPLHF. The CDR3 DNA follows: TGTGCCAGCAGTCTAGACAGGGGCGCGATTTCACCCCTCCACTTT.

The J gene is TRBJ1-5, the V gene TRBV15, with no clear D. CDR3 length: 15 residues. Trimming removed 0 bases from V and 0 bases from J, with 6 bases in between. Germline-derived CDR1 and CDR2 are LNHNV and YYDKDF (reference sequence). CDR3 sequence: CATSRDLGSNQPQHF. The DNA of the CDR3 is TGTGCCACCAGCAGAGATCTAGGTAGCAATCAGCCCCAGCATTTT.

V usage is TRBV5-4 and J usage is TRBJ1-1, with D uncertain. V lost 7 bases and J lost 2, with 15 bases in between. The CDR3 totals 14 residues. The germline V gene encodes CDR1 SGHNT and CDR2 YYREEE (reference sequence). CDR3 coding DNA: TGTGCCAGCTCACTTCCACAGTCTAACACTGAAGCTTTCTTT. Protein product: CASSLPQSNTEAFF.

The chain recombines TRBV6-6 with TRBJ1-5, with 10 bases matching TRBD1. Trimming removed 8 bases from V and 5 bases from J; junction bases left unmatched: 3. The CDR3 spans 13 residues. The germline gives CDR1 MNHNY, CDR2 SVGAGI (reference sequence). In nucleotides, the CDR3 is TGTGCCAGCCGGACAGGGGGGGATCAGCCCCAGCATTTT. This sequence encodes CASRTGGDQPQHF.

This chain connects TRBV24-1 to TRBJ2-5, with 7 bases that match TRBD2. Looked up from germline, CDR1 is KGHDR and CDR2 is SFDVKD. Trimming removed 3 bases from V and 5 bases from J; junction bases left unmatched: 11. The CDR3 covers 16 residues. This CDR3 is CATSDRSGASGETQYF. The CDR3 DNA reads as TGTGCCACCAGTGATCGAAGCGGGGCGAGTGGGGAGACCCAGTACTTC.

The gene calls are TRBV2 and TRBJ2-1; possibly TRBD2 for D (6 bases). CDR3 length equals 13 residues. Trimming removed 6 bases at V and 5 bases at J, with 11 bases between. Per germline, CDR1 SNHLY and CDR2 FYNNEI. CDR3 DNA: TGTGCCAGCAGAGGCCGGGGGAACAATGAGCAGTTCTTC. It encodes CASRGRGNNEQFF.

The chain employs TRBV5-1 and TRBJ2-7, with D possibly matching TRBD1 (5 bases). Deletions cut 0 bases from V and 5 bases from J, with 12 bases between. Germline V gives CDR1 SGHRS, CDR2 YFSETQ. This CDR3 comprises 14 residues. The CDR3 DNA reads TGCGCCAGCAGCTTGGCAACAGGCTTTGACGAGCAGTACTTC. It yields the protein CASSLATGFDEQYF.

The chain's CDR3 is CASSPGNAPPGEQFF. In DNA, the CDR3 is TGTGCCAGCAGCCCCGGGAACGCCCCCCCGGGTGAGCAGTTCTTC. The gene calls are TRBV7-9 and TRBJ2-1; TRBD2 might be the D (5 bases). This CDR3 has 15 residues. V lost 5 bases and J 9 bases, leaving 20 bases between the germline ends. Germline values: CDR1 SEHNR, CDR2 FQNEAQ (reference sequence).

V usage is TRBV2 and J usage is TRBJ1-1, with 10 bases aligning to TRBD1. The trim removed 7 bases at V and 1 base at J, leaving 3 bases unmatched. The CDR3 has 14 residues. Germline V gives CDR1 SNHLY, CDR2 FYNNEI. As DNA, the CDR3 is TGTGCCAGCACCCGGGACAGGGGGAACACTGAAGCTTTCTTT. Residues: CASTRDRGNTEAFF.

The genes are TRBV19 and TRBJ2-3; 11 bases map to TRBD2. CDR1 is LNHDA, CDR2 SQIVND, per germline (reference sequence). The CDR3 consists of 14 residues. With 8 bases clipped from V and 1 base from J, the junction kept 2 bases outside the gene matches. CDR3 sequence reads: CASSTSGGTDTQYF. CDR3 nucleotide sequence: TGTGCCAGTTCGACTAGCGGGGGCACAGATACGCAGTATTTT.

The chain recombines TRBV15 with TRBJ1-6; D unresolved. Deletions cut 0 bases from V and 10 bases from J, with 16 bases between. Germline V gene lookup returns CDR1 LNHNV and CDR2 YYDKDF (reference sequence). The CDR3 runs to 16 residues. The CDR3 is CATSRDPAGAGSPLHF. The CDR3 DNA follows: TGTGCCACCAGCAGAGATCCGGCGGGCGCGGGGTCACCCCTCCACTTT.

The chain joins TRBV7-2 to TRBJ2-3, with 9 bases that match TRBD2. CDR1 SGHTA and CDR2 FQGNSA come from the germline V gene. V lost 4 bases, J lost 4 bases, and 12 bases stayed unmatched. CDR3 size: 17 residues. The CDR3: CASSSTLLAGFPDTQYF. The CDR3 DNA reads as TGTGCCAGCAGCTCTACCCTGCTAGCGGGGTTTCCAGATACGCAGTATTTT.

This chain joins TRBV29-1 and TRBJ2-3; 7 bases are shared with TRBD1. Losses at the gene ends were 5 bases for V and 0 bases for J; bases not matched to a gene: 17. CDR1 is SQVTM, CDR2 ANQGSEA, per germline. This CDR3 has 18 amino acids. Written as DNA, the CDR3 is TGCAGCGTTCCGGCCCACGGGACAGCTAATACTAGCACAGATACGCAGTATTTT. Translated: CSVPAHGTANTSTDTQYF.

The V call is TRBV15, the J call TRBJ2-5, with 7 nucleotides matching TRBD1. CDR3 length: 16 residues. V lost 1 base, J lost 5 bases, and 10 bases stayed unmatched. From germline, CDR1 is LNHNV and CDR2 YYDKDF (reference sequence). CDR3 nucleotide sequence: TGTGCCACCAGCAGAGTCCAGAAGGGGGCAGGGGAGACCCAGTACTTC. It translates to CATSRVQKGAGETQYF.

J is TRBJ2-1 and V is TRBV7-9, with a weak D call TRBD2 (5 bases). The CDR3 loop spans 15 amino acids. CDR1 SEHNR and CDR2 FQNEAQ come from the germline V gene (reference sequence). V dropped 5 bases and J dropped 7 bases, with 18 bases sitting between them. As DNA, the CDR3 is TGTGCCAGCAGCCCCGGGATTGGGGTTTATAATGAGCAGTTCTTC. Translating gives CASSPGIGVYNEQFF.

In its sample, this clone was seen once. V is TRBV7-9 and J is TRBJ2-2; a weak D match, TRBD1 (6 bases). CDR1 is SEHNR, CDR2 FQNEAQ, per germline (reference sequence). CDR3 size: 16 residues. Trimming pared 1 base from V and 1 base from J, leaving 10 bases between. The CDR3 region has the DNA TGTGCCAGCAGCTTAGGTGGGACAAGGAACACCGGGGAGCTGTTTTTT. Encoded protein: CASSLGGTRNTGELFF.